This entry lists 10 T cell receptor beta chains sequenced from one sample in a study of blood T cell repertoires in COVID-19. The protocol was immunoSEQ multiplex PCR, while the TCRdb copy is restricted to in-frame clones and leaves out a portion. The table shows 65,000 to 80,000 clones, with about nine tenths occurring only once. The specimen sequenced was peripheral blood. The receptors were gathered from a man aged 45-60 years with active COVID-19.

A few counts support this clone. V and J are TRBV2 and TRBJ2-3, with D possibly being TRBD1 (5 bases). The CDR3 extends over 14 amino acids. Germline-derived CDR1 and CDR2 are SNHLY and FYNNEI. The germline V and J ends were trimmed by 4 bases and 4 bases, with 12 bases remaining between them. This chain's CDR3 is CASSVVRASDTQYF. In nucleotides, the CDR3 is TGTGCCAGCAGTGTGGTCAGGGCTTCAGATACGCAGTATTTT.

V gene TRBV7-2 combines with J gene TRBJ2-1; TRBD2 matches at 16 bases. The V gene end was trimmed by 2 bases and the J gene end by 6 bases; junction bases not matched to a gene: 7. This CDR3 contains 18 residues. Germline CDR1 SGHTA, CDR2 FQGNSA. Here the CDR3 reads CASSLWVGTSGRANEQFF. In DNA form, the CDR3 reads TGTGCCAGCAGCTTATGGGTTGGGACTAGCGGGAGGGCCAATGAGCAGTTCTTC.

The chain links TRBV5-5 to TRBJ1-4; 7 positions match TRBD1. The CDR3 runs to 17 residues. Germline values: CDR1 SGHKS, CDR2 YYEKEE (reference sequence). The V and J ends lost 5 bases and 5 bases, in that order; junction bases with no gene match: 15. CDR3 DNA: TGTGCCAGCAGGGGGGGCCGAGACGGGACAGTCAATGAAAAACTGTTTTTT. Amino acids: CASRGGRDGTVNEKLFF.

This sequence joins TRBV7-2 and TRBJ2-1; tentatively, D is TRBD1 (6 bases). V lost 5 bases, J lost 4 bases, and 15 bases lay in between. From germline, CDR1 is SGHTA and CDR2 FQGNSA. CDR3 length: 15 residues. The DNA of the CDR3 is TGTGCCAGCAGCGCACGGACAGTATTATACAATGAGCAGTTCTTC. This encodes CASSARTVLYNEQFF.

The chain has TRBV7-2 and TRBJ2-7, with a tentative D call TRBD1 (6 bases). Trimming stripped 5 bases from V and 3 bases from J, with 11 bases between. The V gene's germline CDR1 is SGHTA and CDR2 FQGNSA. This CDR3 contains 13 residues. Here the CDR3 DNA reads TGTGCCAGCAGCCGACAGGAAAACTACGAGCAGTACTTC. It translates to CASSRQENYEQYF.

The V and J genes are TRBV27 and TRBJ2-2; D call uncertain. This CDR3 spans 13 amino acids. V shed 5 bases and J shed 1 base, with 5 bases lying between them. CDR1 is MNHEY and CDR2 is SMNVEV in the germline V gene (reference sequence). Here the CDR3 reads CASSLVNTGELFF. In DNA form, the CDR3 reads TGTGCCAGCAGTCTAGTGAACACCGGGGAGCTGTTTTTT.

The rearrangement uses TRBV7-8 and TRBJ2-7, with D possibly being TRBD2 (6 bases). With 0 bases removed from V and 6 bases from J, the gap between germline ends came to 18 bases. Germline values: CDR1 SGHVS, CDR2 FQNEAQ. The CDR3 contains 16 residues. CDR3 amino acids: CASSLAVASVAGEQYF. In DNA, the CDR3 is TGTGCCAGCAGCTTAGCGGTGGCTAGCGTGGCGGGCGAGCAGTACTTC.

V gene TRBV6-5 combines with J gene TRBJ1-5; the D gene is possibly TRBD1 (6 bases). The CDR3 contains 14 residues. V was trimmed by 6 bases and J by 5 bases, leaving 14 bases between them. Germline assignment: CDR1 MNHEY and CDR2 SVGAGI. The CDR3 loop reads CASSPTGIYQPQHF. In DNA, the CDR3 is TGTGCCAGCAGCCCCACAGGGATCTATCAGCCCCAGCATTTT.

The V call is TRBV2, the J call TRBJ1-1; TRBD1 agrees at 7 bases. The CDR3 covers 14 residues. V trimming: 7 bases; J trimming: 2 bases; junction bases outside the gene matches: 7. Germline assignment: CDR1 SNHLY and CDR2 FYNNEI. Here the CDR3 DNA reads TGTGCCAGCAAGGGGGCCAACAGAAACACTGAAGCTTTCTTT. Its protein is CASKGANRNTEAFF.

This chain connects TRBV5-1 to TRBJ2-5; 10 bases are shared with TRBD2. Trimming took 1 base from V and 4 from J; bases not matched to a gene: 10. Germline assignment: CDR1 SGHRS and CDR2 YFSETQ. The CDR3 contains 17 residues. CDR3: CASSLTVLLAGAETQYF. The DNA for the CDR3 is TGCGCCAGCAGCTTGACGGTGTTGCTAGCGGGGGCAGAGACCCAGTACTTC.